One sample yielded the 16 T cell receptor beta chains listed below, sequenced in a study of CXCR3-negative and CXCR3-positive naive CD8 T cells. Study-level findings and limits: Greater hydrophobicity was found in TRB CDR3s of CXCR3-positive naive cells than of CXCR3-negative naive cells.

These receptors have no known antigen. In preparing the TRB cDNA libraries, 5' RACE with UMI labels was used. TCRdb reworked the 5' RACE reads into one entry per CDR3 protein, no DNA. Its clone listing holds approximately 48,000 distinct CDR3 sequences. The sample taken for sequencing was naive CXCR3+ CD8+ T cells from blood. Subset specified: CD45RO-CCR7+CD27+CD95- naive CD8+ T cells expressing CXCR3 (TNR3+). These TCRs come from a human donor in good health. Some clones in this sample may be carry-over from other donors' samples.

The V call is TRBV11-3, the J call TRBJ2-2. The CDR3 totals 15 residues. The germline V gene has CDR1 SGHNT and CDR2 YENEEA. The CDR3 sequence is CASRTSSLFIRELFF.

The rearrangement links TRBV4-2 to TRBJ2-7; no DNA is available, so the TRBD1 call from TCRdb remains unchecked. Germline V gene data show CDR1 as LGHNA and CDR2 as YNFKEQ. This CDR3 has 13 residues. CDR3 residues: CASSGGSAYEQYF.

The J gene is TRBJ2-7, the V gene TRBV7-7; without DNA, the TCRdb call of TRBD1 cannot be checked. Germline CDR1 SSHAT, CDR2 FNYEAQ (reference sequence). The CDR3 has 15 residues. The CDR3: CASSLGQGEEDEQYF.

This chain links TRBV7-6 with TRBJ2-6; lacking DNA, the TRBD1 call made by TCRdb goes unchecked. This CDR3 contains 17 residues. From germline, CDR1 is SGHVS and CDR2 FNYEAQ. CDR3 in amino acids: CASSLRWGAAGANVLTF.

This chain links TRBV13 with TRBJ2-2; TCRdb's D call, TRBD2, is unchecked because there is no DNA. The CDR3 has 18 amino acids. Germline V lookup: CDR1 PRHDT, CDR2 FYEKMQ (reference sequence). This chain's CDR3 is CASSSSGLAGEYTGELFF.

The chain couples TRBV12-3 or TRBV12-4 to TRBJ2-3; TCRdb's D gene call, TRBD1, goes unchecked for lack of DNA. The CDR3 loop spans 16 amino acids. CDR3 residues: CASSGGSGTSTDTQYF.

This chain connects TRBV12-3 or TRBV12-4 to TRBJ2-1. CDR3 length equals 11 residues. CDR3 residues: CASSPNDEQFF.

The V call is TRBV6-5, the J call TRBJ1-2. CDR3 size: 13 residues. Per the germline V gene, CDR1 is MNHEY and CDR2 is SVGAGI. This CDR3 is CASSILPNYGYTF.

CDR3 region: CSAREWGDYEQYF. V usage is TRBV20-1 and J usage is TRBJ2-7; TCRdb proposes TRBD1, but this gene call is untestable without DNA. CDR3 length equals 13 residues. Germline CDR1 and CDR2: DFQATT and SNEGSKA (reference sequence).

V is TRBV13 and J is TRBJ2-1; the TCRdb D gene call, TRBD2, has no DNA to confirm it. Germline V gives CDR1 PRHDT, CDR2 FYEKMQ (reference sequence). This CDR3 comprises 15 residues. CDR3 sequence: CASSLIAGGPDEQFF.

The gene calls are TRBV12-5 and TRBJ2-1. The CDR3 is made up of 15 amino acids. Per the germline V gene, CDR1 is LGHNT and CDR2 is FRNRAP. This CDR3 is CASGSQELSYNEQFF.

The rearrangement joins TRBV20-1 to TRBJ1-2; TCRdb indicates TRBD1, and absent DNA this call remains unverified. Germline CDR1 DFQATT, CDR2 SNEGSKA (reference sequence). This CDR3 has 14 residues. CDR3 sequence: CSAPGQGRTYGYTF.

The chain uses TRBV4-3 and TRBJ2-1. CDR1 is LGHNA, CDR2 YSLEER, per germline. This CDR3 spans 13 amino acids. CDR3 residues: CASSQDPSYEQFF.

The rearrangement links TRBV12-3 or TRBV12-4 to TRBJ2-1; with no DNA, the TCRdb D assignment of TRBD1 cannot be verified. This CDR3 spans 16 amino acids. The CDR3 region is CASSLRIMGGHNEQFF.

The rearrangement links TRBV2 to TRBJ2-7; the TRBD2 assignment by TCRdb is unverifiable without DNA. Germline CDR1 reads SNHLY; CDR2 reads FYNNEI. The CDR3 is 15 amino acids. The CDR3 here is CASSEAGPGPYEQYF.

The chain is built from TRBV7-9 and TRBJ2-3; the D call of TRBD2 rests on TCRdb alone, since no DNA is present to check it. This CDR3 comprises 14 residues. Germline values: CDR1 SEHNR, CDR2 FQNEAQ (reference sequence). CDR3 in amino acids: CASSLGPPADTQYF. Variable domain in full (rest from reference TRBV7-9 and TRBJ2-3): DTGVSQNPRHKITKRGQNVTFRCDPISEHNRLYWYRQTLGQGPEFLTYFQNEAQLEKSRLLSDRFSAERPKGSFSTLEIQRTEQGDSAMYLCASSLGPPADTQYFGPGTRLTVL.